The 6 T cell receptor beta chains in this list originate from one sample, sequenced in a study of T cell repertoires in cytomegalovirus infection. TCRdb itself ran the reads through MiXCR, one entry per CDR3 protein. The sample has 300,000 to 450,000 distinct CDR3 sequences; roughly 20% are singletons. Material for sequencing was PBMCs. Receptors originate from a human donor in good health (CMV status not recorded). Some clones in this sample may be carry-over from other donors' samples.

This rearrangement joins TRBV18 to TRBJ2-1; perhaps TRBD2 as D (5 bases). The germline CDR1 and CDR2 sequences are KGHSH and LQKENI. Trimming stripped 6 bases from V and 0 bases from J, with 12 bases between. The CDR3 runs 15 residues. The CDR3 DNA sequence: TGTGCCAGCTCCCGACGGGGTGGCTCCTACAATGAGCAGTTCTTC. It yields the protein CASSRRGGSYNEQFF.

The CDR3 DNA is TGTGCCACCAGCTTTAGTGGTAGGGGGAGGTCCGGGGAGCTGTTTTTT. Amino acids: CATSFSGRGRSGELFF. V usage is TRBV15 and J usage is TRBJ2-2, with D perhaps TRBD1 or TRBD2 (6 bases each). Trimming took off 5 bases at V and 6 bases at J, with 19 bases between the two ends. The CDR3 consists of 16 residues. Looked up from germline, CDR1 is LNHNV and CDR2 is YYDKDF (reference sequence).

In its sample, this clonotype was seen many times. The rearrangement joins TRBV7-2 to TRBJ2-5; D is unresolved. Germline assignment: CDR1 SGHTA and CDR2 FQGNSA. The V end lost 7 bases, the J end lost 5 bases, and 11 bases lay between the germline ends. The CDR3 has 12 amino acids. The CDR3 nucleotides read TGTGCCAGCACCCGGGTGGGGGAGACCCAGTACTTC. Translation gives CASTRVGETQYF.

A few counts support this clonotype. This chain uses TRBV20-1 with TRBJ2-1, with 9 bases lining up with TRBD1. CDR1 is DFQATT and CDR2 is SNEGSKA in the germline V gene (reference sequence). V dropped 6 bases and J dropped 8; count of bases not matched to a gene: 11. The CDR3 contains 14 residues. The CDR3 is CSATYRDRVDEQFF. CDR3 DNA sequence: TGCAGTGCCACCTACCGGGACAGGGTGGATGAGCAGTTCTTC.

The chain joins TRBV12-3 or TRBV12-4 to TRBJ1-2; no definite D call. With 5 bases removed from V and 0 bases from J, the gap between germline ends came to 7 bases. The CDR3 length is 13 residues. CDR3 nucleotides: TGTGCCAGCAGTCCAAATACTAACTATGGCTACACCTTC. This encodes CASSPNTNYGYTF.

V usage is TRBV28 and J usage is TRBJ1-5; D not certain. The germline gives CDR1 MDHEN, CDR2 SYDVKM. This CDR3 has 15 amino acids. The germline V and J ends were trimmed by 2 bases and 6 bases, with 14 bases remaining between them. Here the CDR3 DNA reads TGTGCCAGCAGTTTACCCACGATTCGCGGTCAGCCCCAGCATTTT. Translation: CASSLPTIRGQPQHF.